This TCR beta chain was sequenced in a study of post-analysis software for immune sequencing data. With respect to this clonotype: The antigen remains undetermined.

CDR3 length: 15 amino acids. The germline V gene has CDR1 LNHNV and CDR2 YYDKDF (reference sequence). V was clipped by 1 base and J by 1 base, with 9 bases between them. Study-wide results and limits: With TRBV5-6, TRBV5-1 and TRBV20-1 included, 4 to 6 TRBV segments were more frequent in patients than in controls.

cDNA libraries of TCR beta carried unique molecular identifiers. From the PCR reads, TCRdb called clonotypes with MiXCR, one entry per CDR3 protein. Among around 190,000 distinct CDR3 sequences listed, roughly 30% were seen once. This sequence originates from a girl aged 2-17 years with multiple sclerosis. The rearrangement links TRBV15 to TRBJ2-3; D might be TRBD1 or TRBD2, each matching 5 bases. The sample comprised blood. CDR3 nucleotides: TGTGCCACCAGCAGAGGGGACCTGGGCACAGATACGCAGTATTTT. Protein sequence: CATSRGDLGTDTQYF.